This is a list of T cell receptor beta chains from one sample in a study of shared clonotypes between healthy human individuals. Profiling relied on immunoSEQ multiplex PCR, and the TCRdb table lists in-frame clones only, not all of them. This table holds about 1,800,000 clones, about 95% found once. The sequenced sample was naive CD8+ T cells sorted from blood. Receptors originate from a man younger than 30 in good health. Both conserved end residues are part of each CDR3. Each record gives: V gene, D gene, J gene, clone size, CDR3 protein, CDR3 DNA. D genes are given only for firm matches. Only some rows state a clone size, as once, few, many or a class for expanded clones.

v_gene: TRBV2; d_gene: NA; j_gene: TRBJ2-2; abundance: NA; CDR3aa: CASSVGFTGELFF; CDR3nt: TGTGCCAGCAGTGTAGGGTTCACCGGGGAGCTGTTTTTT
v_gene: TRBV13; d_gene: NA; j_gene: TRBJ1-1; abundance: NA; CDR3aa: CASSLPENTEAFF; CDR3nt: TGTGCCAGCAGCTTACCGGAGAACACTGAAGCTTTCTTT
v_gene: TRBV7-8; d_gene: NA; j_gene: TRBJ2-7; abundance: NA; CDR3aa: CASSLAPAYEQYF; CDR3nt: TGTGCCAGCAGCTTAGCCCCTGCCTACGAGCAGTACTTC
v_gene: TRBV21-1; d_gene: NA; j_gene: TRBJ2-7; abundance: NA; CDR3aa: CASSVKGGEQYF; CDR3nt: TGTGCCAGCAGCGTCAAAGGGGGGGAGCAGTACTTC
v_gene: TRBV4-1; d_gene: NA; j_gene: TRBJ2-3; abundance: NA; CDR3aa: CASSQDIRTDTQYF; CDR3nt: TGCGCCAGCAGCCAAGATATCAGGACAGATACGCAGTATTTT
v_gene: TRBV23-1; d_gene: TRBD1; j_gene: TRBJ2-7; abundance: NA; CDR3aa: CASRGYLGTGFDEQYF; CDR3nt: TGCGCCAGCAGAGGATATCTCGGGACAGGGTTCGACGAGCAGTACTTC
v_gene: TRBV7-9; d_gene: NA; j_gene: TRBJ1-5; abundance: NA; CDR3aa: CASSLETEYSNQPQHF; CDR3nt: TGTGCCAGCAGCTTAGAGACGGAGTATAGCAATCAGCCCCAGCATTTT
v_gene: TRBV5-6; d_gene: NA; j_gene: TRBJ2-1; abundance: NA; CDR3aa: CASSLRHFGEQFF; CDR3nt: TGTGCCAGCAGCTTGCGGCACTTTGGTGAGCAGTTCTTC
v_gene: TRBV7-9; d_gene: NA; j_gene: TRBJ2-1; abundance: NA; CDR3aa: CASSPQGGASHEQFF; CDR3nt: TGTGCCAGCAGCCCACAAGGGGGGGCGTCGCATGAGCAGTTCTTC
v_gene: TRBV5-6; d_gene: TRBD2; j_gene: TRBJ2-5; abundance: NA; CDR3aa: CASSGTSGRGPETQYF; CDR3nt: TGTGCCAGCAGCGGGACTAGCGGGAGAGGCCCAGAGACCCAGTACTTC
v_gene: TRBV6-4; d_gene: NA; j_gene: TRBJ1-3; abundance: NA; CDR3aa: CASLKDIGNTIYF; CDR3nt: TGTGCCAGCTTGAAGGACATCGGAAACACCATATATTTT
v_gene: TRBV30; d_gene: NA; j_gene: TRBJ2-7; abundance: NA; CDR3aa: CAWHVDTRSEQYF; CDR3nt: TGTGCCTGGCACGTAGATACTCGGAGCGAGCAGTACTTC
v_gene: TRBV4-1; d_gene: NA; j_gene: TRBJ1-6; abundance: once; CDR3aa: CASSQNRDDNSPLHF; CDR3nt: TGCGCCAGCAGCCAAAACAGGGACGATAATTCACCCCTCCACTTT
v_gene: TRBV7-9; d_gene: NA; j_gene: TRBJ2-2; abundance: NA; CDR3aa: CASSLDWEVNTGELFF; CDR3nt: TGTGCCAGCAGCTTAGACTGGGAAGTGAACACCGGGGAGCTGTTTTTT
v_gene: TRBV14; d_gene: NA; j_gene: TRBJ2-7; abundance: NA; CDR3aa: CASSQDTIPVSPYEQYF; CDR3nt: TGTGCCAGCAGCCAAGATACAATACCCGTCTCCCCCTACGAGCAGTACTTC
v_gene: TRBV27; d_gene: TRBD2; j_gene: TRBJ2-5; abundance: NA; CDR3aa: CASSLLGVAGGNQETQYF; CDR3nt: TGTGCCAGCAGTTTATTGGGGGTAGCGGGAGGTAACCAAGAGACCCAGTACTTC
v_gene: TRBV4-3; d_gene: TRBD2; j_gene: TRBJ2-7; abundance: NA; CDR3aa: CASSQASGSSHEQYF; CDR3nt: TGCGCCAGCAGCCAGGCTAGCGGGAGTAGCCACGAGCAGTACTTC
v_gene: TRBV6-5; d_gene: NA; j_gene: TRBJ2-7; abundance: once; CDR3aa: CASSYSAGPRGYEQYF; CDR3nt: TGTGCCAGCAGTTACTCGGCAGGTCCTAGGGGGTACGAGCAGTACTTC
v_gene: TRBV9; d_gene: TRBD1; j_gene: TRBJ1-3; abundance: NA; CDR3aa: CASSADGTAGNTIYF; CDR3nt: TGTGCCAGCAGCGCAGACGGGACAGCGGGAAACACCATATATTTT
v_gene: TRBV30; d_gene: TRBD1; j_gene: TRBJ2-1; abundance: NA; CDR3aa: CAWSDPTGGPWNEQFF; CDR3nt: TGTGCCTGGAGTGACCCGACAGGGGGGCCTTGGAATGAGCAGTTCTTC
v_gene: TRBV5-5; d_gene: TRBD1; j_gene: TRBJ2-1; abundance: NA; CDR3aa: CASSFTGDNEQFF; CDR3nt: TGTGCCAGCAGCTTTACAGGGGACAATGAGCAGTTCTTC
v_gene: TRBV2; d_gene: TRBD1; j_gene: TRBJ2-5; abundance: NA; CDR3aa: CASSATRQGHLQTQYF; CDR3nt: TGTGCCAGCAGCGCAACCCGACAGGGGCACCTCCAGACCCAGTACTTC
v_gene: TRBV13; d_gene: TRBD1; j_gene: TRBJ2-5; abundance: NA; CDR3aa: CASSLGLQGAGWVETQYF; CDR3nt: TGTGCCAGCAGCTTAGGCCTCCAGGGGGCGGGCTGGGTCGAGACCCAGTACTTC
v_gene: TRBV28; d_gene: NA; j_gene: TRBJ2-1; abundance: NA; CDR3aa: CASSSLPEEGSLNEQFF; CDR3nt: TGTGCCAGCAGTTCTCTCCCTGAAGAGGGGAGCCTTAATGAGCAGTTCTTC
v_gene: TRBV6-5; d_gene: NA; j_gene: TRBJ2-7; abundance: NA; CDR3aa: CATGRYEQYF; CDR3nt: TGTGCCACCGGGAGATACGAGCAGTACTTC
v_gene: TRBV11-2; d_gene: TRBD2; j_gene: TRBJ2-3; abundance: NA; CDR3aa: CASSVGTSGYTDTQYF; CDR3nt: TGTGCCAGCAGCGTAGGGACTAGCGGGTACACAGATACGCAGTATTTT
v_gene: TRBV4-1; d_gene: TRBD1; j_gene: TRBJ2-7; abundance: NA; CDR3aa: CASSPDGTGFYEQYF; CDR3nt: TGCGCCAGCAGTCCCGATGGGACAGGGTTTTACGAGCAGTACTTC
v_gene: TRBV7-9; d_gene: TRBD1; j_gene: TRBJ1-6; abundance: NA; CDR3aa: CASSQRDSAQNSPLHF; CDR3nt: TGTGCCAGCAGCCAAAGGGACAGCGCACAAAATTCACCCCTCCACTTT
v_gene: TRBV5-1; d_gene: NA; j_gene: TRBJ2-7; abundance: NA; CDR3aa: CASSLVSGSGEQYF; CDR3nt: TGCGCCAGCAGCTTGGTTTCAGGGTCTGGAGAGCAGTACTTC
v_gene: TRBV7-3; d_gene: TRBD2; j_gene: TRBJ2-3; abundance: NA; CDR3aa: CASSLETSGGTDTQYF; CDR3nt: TGTGCCAGCAGCTTAGAGACTAGCGGGGGCACAGATACGCAGTATTTT
v_gene: TRBV4-3; d_gene: TRBD2; j_gene: TRBJ2-7; abundance: NA; CDR3aa: CASSQDPRGGGMYEQYF; CDR3nt: TGCGCCAGCAGCCAAGACCCACGGGGGGGCGGTATGTACGAGCAGTACTTC
v_gene: TRBV7-9; d_gene: NA; j_gene: TRBJ2-1; abundance: NA; CDR3aa: CASSLAFGREPYNEQFF; CDR3nt: TGTGCCAGCAGCTTAGCTTTTGGCAGGGAACCCTACAATGAGCAGTTCTTC
v_gene: TRBV7-9; d_gene: TRBD1; j_gene: TRBJ2-7; abundance: NA; CDR3aa: CASSPPRDRADEQYF; CDR3nt: TGTGCCAGCAGCCCACCCCGGGACAGGGCTGACGAGCAGTACTTC
v_gene: TRBV5-1; d_gene: NA; j_gene: TRBJ2-3; abundance: NA; CDR3aa: CASSLLTGRTDTQYF; CDR3nt: TGCGCCAGCAGCTTGCTCACAGGGAGGACAGATACGCAGTATTTT